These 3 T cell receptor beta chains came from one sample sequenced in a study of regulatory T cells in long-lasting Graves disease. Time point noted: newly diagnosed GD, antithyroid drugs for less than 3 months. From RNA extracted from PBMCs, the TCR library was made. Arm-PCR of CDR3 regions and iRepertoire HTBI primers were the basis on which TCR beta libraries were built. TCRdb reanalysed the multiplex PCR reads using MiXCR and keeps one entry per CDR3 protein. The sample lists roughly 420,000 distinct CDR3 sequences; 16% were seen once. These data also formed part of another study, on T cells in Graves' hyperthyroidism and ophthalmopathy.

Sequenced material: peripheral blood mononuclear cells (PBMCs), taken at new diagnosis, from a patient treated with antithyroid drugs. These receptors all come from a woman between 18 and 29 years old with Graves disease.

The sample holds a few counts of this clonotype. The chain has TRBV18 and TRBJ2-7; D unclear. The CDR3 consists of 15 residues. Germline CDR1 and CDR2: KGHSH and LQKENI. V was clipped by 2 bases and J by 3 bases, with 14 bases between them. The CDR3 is CASSPGSGFGYEQYF. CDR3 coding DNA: TGTGCCAGCTCACCAGGGTCCGGGTTTGGCTACGAGCAGTACTTC.

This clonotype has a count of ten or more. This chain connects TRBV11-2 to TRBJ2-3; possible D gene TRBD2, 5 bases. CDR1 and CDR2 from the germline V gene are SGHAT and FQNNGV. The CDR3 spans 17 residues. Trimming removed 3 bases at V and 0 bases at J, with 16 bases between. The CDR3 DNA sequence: TGTGCCAGCAGCTTGACTACGAGCTTCCGAAGCACAGATACGCAGTATTTT. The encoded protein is CASSLTTSFRSTDTQYF.

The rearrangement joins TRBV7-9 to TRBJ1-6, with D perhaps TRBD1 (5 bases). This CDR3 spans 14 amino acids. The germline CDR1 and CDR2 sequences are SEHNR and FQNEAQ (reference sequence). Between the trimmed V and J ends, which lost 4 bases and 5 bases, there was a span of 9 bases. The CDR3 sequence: CASSWGSDNSPLHF. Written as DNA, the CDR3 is TGTGCCAGCAGCTGGGGCAGTGATAATTCACCCCTCCACTTT.